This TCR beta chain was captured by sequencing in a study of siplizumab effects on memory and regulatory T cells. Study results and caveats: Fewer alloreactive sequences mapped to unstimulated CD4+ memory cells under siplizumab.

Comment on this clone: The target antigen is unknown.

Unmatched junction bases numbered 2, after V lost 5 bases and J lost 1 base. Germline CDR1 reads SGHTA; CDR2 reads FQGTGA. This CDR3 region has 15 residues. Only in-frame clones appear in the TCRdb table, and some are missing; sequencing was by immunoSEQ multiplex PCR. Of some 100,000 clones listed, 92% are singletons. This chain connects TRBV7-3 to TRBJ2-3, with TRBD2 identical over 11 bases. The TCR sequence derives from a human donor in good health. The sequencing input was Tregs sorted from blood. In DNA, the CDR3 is TGTGCCAGCAGCGAACTAGCGGGAGGCACAGATACGCAGTATTTT. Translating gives CASSELAGGTDTQYF.